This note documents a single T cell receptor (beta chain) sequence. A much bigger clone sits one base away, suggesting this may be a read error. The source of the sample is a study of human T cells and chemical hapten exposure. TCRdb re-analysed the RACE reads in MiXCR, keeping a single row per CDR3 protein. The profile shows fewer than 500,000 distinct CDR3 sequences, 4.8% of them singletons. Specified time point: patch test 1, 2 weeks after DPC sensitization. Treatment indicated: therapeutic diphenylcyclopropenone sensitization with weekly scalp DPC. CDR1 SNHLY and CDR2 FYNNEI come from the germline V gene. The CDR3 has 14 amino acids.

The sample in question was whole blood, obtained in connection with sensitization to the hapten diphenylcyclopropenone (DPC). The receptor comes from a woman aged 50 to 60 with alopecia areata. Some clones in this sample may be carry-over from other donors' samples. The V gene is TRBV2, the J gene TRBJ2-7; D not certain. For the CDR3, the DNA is TGTACCAGCAGTGACTCCAGGCCCTCCTACGAGCAGTACTTC. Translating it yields CTSSDSRPSYEQYF.